Following are 10 T cell receptor beta chains from one sample sequenced in a study of T cell responses to AZD1222 COVID-19 vaccine. The repertoire was sequenced with immunoSEQ multiplex PCR; TCRdb's copy has only in-frame clones and lacks some. This sample has about 150,000 clones, with about 90% found just once. The starting material was peripheral blood, obtained on day 0 of AZD1222 vaccination. These TCRs come from an adult in good health.

The rearrangement uses TRBV3-1 (or the pseudogene TRBV3-2) and TRBJ2-1; possible D gene TRBD2, 5 bases. The CDR3 runs 15 residues. Trimming took off 1 base at V and 4 bases at J, with 11 bases between the two ends. Germline CDR1 and CDR2: LGHDT and YNNKEL (reference sequence). The CDR3 loop reads CASSQGWRAYNEQFF. CDR3 bases: TGTGCCAGCAGCCAAGGTTGGCGGGCTTACAATGAGCAGTTCTTC.

The CDR3 region is CASSFAGDTQYF. Here the CDR3 DNA reads TGTGCCAGCAGCTTTGCCGGGGATACGCAGTATTTT. This chain joins TRBV7-2 and TRBJ2-3; D remains unclear. The CDR3 spans 12 residues. Trimming cost V 3 bases and J 6 bases, with 7 bases left between them. Germline V lookup: CDR1 SGHTA, CDR2 FQGNSA.

V usage is TRBV11-2 and J usage is TRBJ1-1; D gene unclear. V was cut by 1 base and J by 3 bases, with 12 bases left in between. Germline CDR1 is SGHAT and CDR2 is FQNNGV. This CDR3 comprises 15 residues. The DNA of the CDR3 is TGTGCCAGCAGCTTAGGTGGTGGGTTGGACACTGAAGCTTTCTTT. It encodes CASSLGGGLDTEAFF.

V is TRBV3-1 (or the pseudogene TRBV3-2) and J is TRBJ1-2; D gene ambiguous. Per germline, CDR1 LGHDT and CDR2 YNNKEL (reference sequence). Trimming shortened V by 1 base and J by 0 bases, and 6 bases separated the two germline ends. The CDR3 has 14 residues. The CDR3 sequence is CASSQAAANYGYTF. CDR3 DNA: TGTGCCAGCAGCCAAGCGGCAGCTAACTATGGCTACACCTTC.

CDR3 loop: CASSQPLEAPQETQYF. CDR3 DNA sequence: TGTGCCAGCAGCCAGCCGTTGGAGGCCCCACAAGAGACCCAGTACTTC. The chain recombines TRBV4-2 with TRBJ2-5; possibly TRBD2 for D (5 bases). CDR3 length: 16 residues. Germline assignment: CDR1 LGHNA and CDR2 YNFKEQ. Trimming left V 3 bases short and J 2 bases short, with 16 bases between.

The V gene is TRBV7-2, the J gene TRBJ2-3; D remains unclear. The CDR3 runs 13 residues. Germline CDR1 reads SGHTA; CDR2 reads FQGNSA. Trimming stripped 3 bases from V and 2 bases from J, with 6 bases between. The CDR3 loop is CASSFANTDTQYF. The CDR3 nucleotides read TGTGCCAGCAGCTTTGCCAACACAGATACGCAGTATTTT.

This CDR3 reads CASCPDSPYNSPLHF. The DNA for the CDR3 is TGTGCCAGCTGCCCGGACAGTCCTTATAATTCACCCCTCCACTTT. This chain links TRBV6-5 with TRBJ1-6, with a tentative D call TRBD1 (6 bases). The CDR3 consists of 15 residues. Germline CDR1 is MNHEY and CDR2 is SVGAGI. The V end was cut by 8 bases, the J end by 4 bases, with 15 bases between.

CDR3 nucleotides: TGTGCCAGCAGCCCAAAGACAGGGCCCAGGGATACGCAGTATTTT. This sequence encodes CASSPKTGPRDTQYF. V usage is TRBV11-3 and J usage is TRBJ2-3; TRBD1 aligns across 7 bases. J lost 6 bases, V lost 5 bases, and 11 bases had no gene match. Germline V gene data show CDR1 as SGHNT and CDR2 as YENEEA. This CDR3 is 15 amino acids long.

This sequence joins TRBV3-1 (or the pseudogene TRBV3-2) and TRBJ1-1; D gene unclear. Deletions cut 2 bases from V and 3 bases from J, with 10 bases between. CDR3 length equals 14 residues. Germline CDR1 LGHDT, CDR2 YNNKEL (reference sequence). CDR3 DNA sequence: TGTGCCAGCAGCCAATTTCGAGGGTACACTGAAGCTTTCTTT. Encoded protein: CASSQFRGYTEAFF.

The chain employs TRBV25-1 and TRBJ2-3; the match to TRBD2 covers 14 bases. The CDR3 loop spans 16 amino acids. In germline, CDR1 is MGHDK, CDR2 SYGVNS. V dropped 5 bases and J dropped 3; count of bases not matched to a gene: 4. The CDR3 is CASSPRLAGGTDTQYF. In DNA, the CDR3 is TGTGCCAGCAGTCCAAGACTAGCGGGGGGGACAGATACGCAGTATTTT.